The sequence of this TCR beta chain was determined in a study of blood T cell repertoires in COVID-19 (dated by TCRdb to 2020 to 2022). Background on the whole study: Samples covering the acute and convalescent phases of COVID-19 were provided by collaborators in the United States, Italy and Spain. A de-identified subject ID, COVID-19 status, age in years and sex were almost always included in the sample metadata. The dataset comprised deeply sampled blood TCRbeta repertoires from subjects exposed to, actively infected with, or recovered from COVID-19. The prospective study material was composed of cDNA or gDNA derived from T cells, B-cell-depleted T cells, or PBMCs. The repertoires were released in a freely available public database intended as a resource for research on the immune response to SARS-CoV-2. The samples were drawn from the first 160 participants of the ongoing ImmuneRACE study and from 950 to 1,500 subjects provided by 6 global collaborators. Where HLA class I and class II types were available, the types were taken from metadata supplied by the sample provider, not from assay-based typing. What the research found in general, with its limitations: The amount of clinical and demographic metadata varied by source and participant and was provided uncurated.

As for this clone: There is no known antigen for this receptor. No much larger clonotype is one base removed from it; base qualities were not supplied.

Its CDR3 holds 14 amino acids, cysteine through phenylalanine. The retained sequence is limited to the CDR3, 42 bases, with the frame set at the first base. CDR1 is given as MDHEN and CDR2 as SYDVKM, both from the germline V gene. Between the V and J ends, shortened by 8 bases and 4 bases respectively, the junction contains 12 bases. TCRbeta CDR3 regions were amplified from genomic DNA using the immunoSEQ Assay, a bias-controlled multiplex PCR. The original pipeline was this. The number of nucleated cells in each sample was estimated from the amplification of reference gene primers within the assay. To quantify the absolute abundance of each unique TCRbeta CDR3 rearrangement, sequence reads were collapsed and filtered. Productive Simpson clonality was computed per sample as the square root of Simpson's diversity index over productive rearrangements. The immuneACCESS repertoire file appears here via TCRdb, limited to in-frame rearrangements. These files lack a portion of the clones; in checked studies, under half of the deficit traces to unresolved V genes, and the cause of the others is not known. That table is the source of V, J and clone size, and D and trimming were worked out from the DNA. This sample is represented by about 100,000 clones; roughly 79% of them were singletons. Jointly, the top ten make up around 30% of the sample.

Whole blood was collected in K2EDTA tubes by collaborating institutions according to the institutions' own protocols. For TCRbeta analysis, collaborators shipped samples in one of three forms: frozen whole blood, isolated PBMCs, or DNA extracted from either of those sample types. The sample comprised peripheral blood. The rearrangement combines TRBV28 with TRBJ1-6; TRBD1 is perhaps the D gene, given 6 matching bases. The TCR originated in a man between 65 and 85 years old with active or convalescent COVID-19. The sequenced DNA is TGTGCCAGCTTCAGGGGATTTTATAATTCACCCCTCCACTTT. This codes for CASFRGFYNSPLHF.